The sequence of this TCR beta chain was determined in a study of T cell changes during pregnancy in multiple sclerosis. Profiling relied on immunoSEQ multiplex PCR, and the TCRdb table lists in-frame clones only, not all of them. This sample carries approximately 130,000 clones, less than 97% of them seen once, and the ten largest clones take over 0.35%. Trimming took 1 base from V and 10 from J; bases not matched to a gene: 4. The V gene's germline CDR1 is SGHVS and CDR2 FQNEAQ. This CDR3 spans 14 amino acids. The chain couples TRBV7-8 to TRBJ2-1, with 10 bases matching TRBD2. The source of this sequence is a female donor with multiple sclerosis, enrolled in a pregnancy study. Sequencing was performed on peripheral blood, taken after pregnancy. The CDR3 sequence is CASSLGGTSVEQFF. In DNA form, the CDR3 reads TGTGCCAGCAGCTTAGGGGGGACTAGCGTCGAGCAGTTCTTC.